This T cell receptor (beta chain) is drawn from a study of tumor and adjacent non-tumor tissue in lung cancer. Across the whole study: The cohort had around eleven adenocarcinoma, a couple of squamous cell and 1 small cell patients. Stage I to III disease affected approximately 11 men and several women aged 31 to 76. Overall study results and limits: Normal lung showed higher cumulative top 100 clone frequency than tumor.

Turning to this clonotype: What it binds is unknown. No conserved phenylalanine or tryptophan ends this CDR3, so it is likely a read error.

A modified ARM-PCR protocol with three rounds of nested PCR amplified TCRbeta. MiXCR was run by TCRdb on the multiplex PCR reads, yielding one entry per CDR3 protein. Among more than 95,000 distinct CDR3 sequences listed, around three fifths were seen once. This sample's RNA came from whole unsorted tissue. Sequencing was done on a sample of lung tumor tissue. The source of this sequence is a man aged 25 to 40 with non-small cell lung cancer.

CDR3: CSASAGLGGYTL. The CDR3 DNA follows: TGCAGTGCTAGTGCAGGGCTAGGCGGCTACACCCTC. This chain joins TRBV20-1 and TRBJ1-2; a possible D gene is TRBD1 (5 bases). Germline loops: CDR1 DFQATT, CDR2 SNEGSKA (reference sequence). V lost 3 bases to trimming and J lost 8 bases, with 13 bases between them. This CDR3 contains 12 residues.